This T cell receptor (beta chain) was observed in a study of graft-versus-host responses after intestinal transplantation. Study summary: Anti-thymocyte globulin induction was given to all recipients, followed by tacrolimus and steroids for roughly 3 years.

The method was immunoSEQ multiplex PCR; TCRdb's version includes in-frame clones alone and lacks a portion of them. Counted here are approximately 92,000 clones, around nine tenths occurring once; the ten biggest clones make up 5% to 6.5%. Whole-study findings and limits: Early post-transplant HvG declines were associated with peak circulating GvH clone levels.

Germline CDR1 reads MNHEY; CDR2 reads SMNVEV (reference sequence). The CDR3 contains 14 residues. V lost 8 bases and J lost 3, with 16 bases in between. As to this clone: The antigen remains unidentified.

The rearrangement joins TRBV27 to TRBJ1-1; D is uncertain. The receptor's source is a human donor who received an intestinal transplant. The sequenced sample was unstimulated CD8+ T cells sorted from spleen or lymph node cells, obtained before intestinal transplant. The CDR3 reads CASRGYDTDTEAFF. The CDR3 DNA is TGTGCCAGCCGCGGATACGATACTGACACTGAAGCTTTCTTT.